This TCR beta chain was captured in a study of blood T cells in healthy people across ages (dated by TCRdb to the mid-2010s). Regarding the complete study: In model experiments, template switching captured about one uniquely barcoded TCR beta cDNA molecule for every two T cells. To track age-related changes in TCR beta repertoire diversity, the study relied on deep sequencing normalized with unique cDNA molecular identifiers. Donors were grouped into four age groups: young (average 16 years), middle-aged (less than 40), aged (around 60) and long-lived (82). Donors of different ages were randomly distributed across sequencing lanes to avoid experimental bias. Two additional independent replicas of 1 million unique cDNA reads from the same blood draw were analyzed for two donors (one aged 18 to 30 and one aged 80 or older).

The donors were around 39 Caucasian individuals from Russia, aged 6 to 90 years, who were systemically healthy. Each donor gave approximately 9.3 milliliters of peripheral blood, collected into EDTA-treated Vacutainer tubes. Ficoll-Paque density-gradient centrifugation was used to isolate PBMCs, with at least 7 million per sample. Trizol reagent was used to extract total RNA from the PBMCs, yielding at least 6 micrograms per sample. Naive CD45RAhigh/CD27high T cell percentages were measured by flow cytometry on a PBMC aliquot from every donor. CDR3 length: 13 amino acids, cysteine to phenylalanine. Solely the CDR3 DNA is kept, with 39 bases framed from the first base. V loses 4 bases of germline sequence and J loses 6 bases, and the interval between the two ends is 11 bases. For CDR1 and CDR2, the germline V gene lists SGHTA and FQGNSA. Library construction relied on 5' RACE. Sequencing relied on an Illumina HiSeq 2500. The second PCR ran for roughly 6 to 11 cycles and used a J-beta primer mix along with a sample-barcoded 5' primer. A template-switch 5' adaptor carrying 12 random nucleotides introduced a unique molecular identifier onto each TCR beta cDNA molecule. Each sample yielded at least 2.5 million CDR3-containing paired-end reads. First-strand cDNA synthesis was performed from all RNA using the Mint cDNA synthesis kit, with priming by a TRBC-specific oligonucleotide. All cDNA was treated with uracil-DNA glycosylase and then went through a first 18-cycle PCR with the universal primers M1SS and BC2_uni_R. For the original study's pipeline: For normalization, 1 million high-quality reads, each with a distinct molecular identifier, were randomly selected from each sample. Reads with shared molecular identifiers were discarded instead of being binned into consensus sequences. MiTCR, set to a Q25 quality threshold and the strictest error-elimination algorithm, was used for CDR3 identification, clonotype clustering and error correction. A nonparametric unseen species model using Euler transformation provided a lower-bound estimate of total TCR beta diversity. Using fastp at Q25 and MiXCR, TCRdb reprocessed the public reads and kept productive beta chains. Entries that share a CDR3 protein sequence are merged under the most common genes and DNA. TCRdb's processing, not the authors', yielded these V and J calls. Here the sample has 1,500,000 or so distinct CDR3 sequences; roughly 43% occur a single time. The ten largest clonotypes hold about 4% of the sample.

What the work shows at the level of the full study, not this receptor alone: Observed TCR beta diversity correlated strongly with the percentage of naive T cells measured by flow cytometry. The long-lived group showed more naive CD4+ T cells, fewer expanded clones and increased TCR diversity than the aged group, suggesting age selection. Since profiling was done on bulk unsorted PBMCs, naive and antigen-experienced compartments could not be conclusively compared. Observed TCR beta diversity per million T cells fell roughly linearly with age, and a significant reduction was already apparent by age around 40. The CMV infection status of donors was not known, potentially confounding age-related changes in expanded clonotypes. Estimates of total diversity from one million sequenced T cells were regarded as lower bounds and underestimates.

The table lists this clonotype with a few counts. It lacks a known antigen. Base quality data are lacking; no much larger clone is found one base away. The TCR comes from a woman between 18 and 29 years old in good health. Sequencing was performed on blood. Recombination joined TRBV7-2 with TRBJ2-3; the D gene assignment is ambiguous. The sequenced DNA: TGTGCCAGCAGCTGGATTAAAGGTGATACGCAGTATTTT. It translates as CASSWIKGDTQYF.